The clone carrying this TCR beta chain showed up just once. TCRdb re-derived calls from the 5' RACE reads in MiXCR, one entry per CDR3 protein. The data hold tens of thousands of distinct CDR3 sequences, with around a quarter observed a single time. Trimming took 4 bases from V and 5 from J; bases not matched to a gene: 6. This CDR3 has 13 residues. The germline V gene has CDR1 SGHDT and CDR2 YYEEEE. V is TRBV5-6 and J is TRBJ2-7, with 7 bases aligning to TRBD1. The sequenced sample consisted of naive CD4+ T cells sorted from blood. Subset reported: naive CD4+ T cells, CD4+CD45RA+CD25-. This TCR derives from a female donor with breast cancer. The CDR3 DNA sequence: TGTGCCAGCAGCACCTACAGGGGAGACGAGCAGTACTTC. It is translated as CASSTYRGDEQYF.